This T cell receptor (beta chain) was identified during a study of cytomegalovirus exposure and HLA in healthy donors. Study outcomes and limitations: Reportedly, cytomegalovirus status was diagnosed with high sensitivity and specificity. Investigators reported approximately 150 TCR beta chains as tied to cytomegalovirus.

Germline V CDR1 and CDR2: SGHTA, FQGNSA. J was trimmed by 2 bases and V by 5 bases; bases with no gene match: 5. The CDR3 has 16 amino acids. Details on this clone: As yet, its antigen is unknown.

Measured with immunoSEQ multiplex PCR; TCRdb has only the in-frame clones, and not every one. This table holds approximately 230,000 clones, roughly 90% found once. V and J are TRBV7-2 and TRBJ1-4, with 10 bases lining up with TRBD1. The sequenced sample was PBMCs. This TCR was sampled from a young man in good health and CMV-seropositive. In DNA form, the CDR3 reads TGTGCCAGCAGCCGATGGGGACAGGGGACTAATGAAAAACTGTTTTTT. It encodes CASSRWGQGTNEKLFF.